Described below is a single T cell receptor (beta chain) sequence and its context. Its antigen is currently unknown. The data originate from a study of shared clonotypes between healthy human individuals. Across the whole study: Three plates each covered CD4 naive and memory; CD8 naive two, CD8 memory one. Study results and caveats: Rarefaction analysis demonstrated incomplete sorted-subset sequencing notwithstanding large depth.

The length of the CDR3 is 16 residues. The germline V gene has CDR1 SGHNT and CDR2 YYREEE (reference sequence). Trimming took 4 bases from V and 1 from J; bases not matched to a gene: 10. Donors comprised only Caucasian adults living in Nashville, Tennessee. At deep level, the assay was performed. Assay used: immunoSEQ multiplex PCR; TCRdb lists only in-frame clones, some missing. The data show fewer than 1.8 million clones, 98% seen once. This chain uses TRBV5-4 with TRBJ1-1; 7 nucleotides line up with TRBD1. This TCR derives from a man aged 25-45 years in good health. Material for sequencing was naive CD4+ T cells sorted from blood. Sample subset: CD45RA+ positively selected. CDR3 coding DNA: TGTGCCAGCAGCCGGCTATACCGGGACAGGAACACTGAAGCTTTCTTT. Amino acids: CASSRLYRDRNTEAFF.